This paragraph covers one T cell receptor beta chain sequence. Its target is unknown. This sample was taken from a study of cytomegalovirus exposure and HLA in healthy donors. Whole-study context: There were around 100 million unique TCR beta sequences, drawn from roughly 200 million T cells, in an earlier analysis.

Study-level findings and limits: Compared with the roughly 700-donor mean, an Asian-associated ancestry cluster reportedly had fewer N-insertions, according to a later analysis. HLA allele associations emerged for roughly 17,000 TCR beta sequences in a later analysis, at 0.05 false discovery rate. As immune exposure information, only CMV serostatus was available.

Amplification used 60 Vbeta primers and 13 Jbeta primers. Profiling relied on immunoSEQ multiplex PCR, and the TCRdb table lists in-frame clones only, not all of them. The sample has over 150,000 clones, around 80% seen once. The sequence was collected from a boy aged 2 to 10 in good health and CMV-seronegative. The specimen sequenced was PBMCs.

The CDR3 sequence is CASNYIPGVETEAFF. The CDR3 DNA reads TGTGCCAGCAATTACATACCCGGGGTGGAAACTGAAGCTTTCTTT. The V and J genes are TRBV27 and TRBJ1-1; D not certain. V lost 7 bases and J lost 5, with 20 bases in between. This CDR3 is built from 15 residues. The V gene's germline CDR1 is MNHEY and CDR2 SMNVEV (reference sequence).